These 27 T cell receptor beta chains were sequenced from one sample in a study of identical twins. Via MiXCR, TCRdb re-called the 5' RACE reads, giving one row per CDR3 protein. The sample has 1.5 million to 2 million distinct CDR3 sequences; more than 30% are singletons. Specimen: cord blood. The receptor source for this set is a newborn girl in good health.

The V gene is TRBV6-1, the J gene TRBJ2-3; D gene ambiguous. The CDR3 spans 14 residues. V was pared by 3 bases and J by 4 bases, with 11 bases between. The germline CDR1 and CDR2 sequences are MNHNS and SASEGT. CDR3 coding DNA: TGTGCCAGCAGTGACAGGAAGTATTCAGATACGCAGTATTTT. Protein product: CASSDRKYSDTQYF.

To note about this clonotype: This sequence may be a read error, since a much larger clone differs from it by one base. The V gene is TRBV24-1, the J gene TRBJ2-1; the D gene is possibly TRBD2 (5 bases). The DNA end is more similar to TRBJ2-7, so the J call may be wrong. CDR3 length: 13 residues. Germline V gene sequence: CDR1 KGHDR, CDR2 SFDVKD. In nucleotides, the CDR3 is TGTGCCACGGGAGCCGGCTCCTACAATGAGCAGTACTTC. This codes for CATGAGSYNEQYF.

This clonotype was detected only a few times. This sequence joins TRBV20-1 and TRBJ2-1; 9 nucleotides match TRBD2. In germline, CDR1 is DFQATT, CDR2 SNEGSKA (reference sequence). The V gene end was trimmed by 3 bases and the J gene end by 7 bases; junction bases not matched to a gene: 7. The CDR3 totals 14 residues. The CDR3 loop reads CSARDSGGGNEQFF. The DNA for the CDR3 is TGCAGTGCTAGGGATAGCGGGGGAGGGAATGAGCAGTTCTTC.

The chain joins TRBV28 to TRBJ1-5; TRBD1 agrees at 10 bases. Looked up from germline, CDR1 is MDHEN and CDR2 is SYDVKM. Trimming at V came to 4 bases and at J to 5 bases, leaving 8 bases not matched to a gene. This CDR3 is 16 amino acids long. The CDR3 spells CASSSRDRGIDQPQHF. CDR3 DNA: TGTGCCAGCAGTTCCCGGGACAGGGGAATAGATCAGCCCCAGCATTTT.

This clonotype was picked up a small number of times. The chain links TRBV5-6 to TRBJ2-5; D is possibly TRBD2 (5 bases). The J call is doubtful: the DNA matches TRBJ2-7 better. The CDR3 contains 14 residues. Germline-derived CDR1 and CDR2 are SGHDT and YYEEEE. The CDR3 spells CASSLRLAGREQYF. The CDR3 DNA follows: TGTGCCAGCAGCTTGAGGCTAGCTGGCCGCGAGCAGTACTTC.

Many counts were recorded for this clonotype. V and J are TRBV29-1 and TRBJ2-6, with D unresolved. The CDR3 has 13 residues. Germline assignment: CDR1 SQVTM and CDR2 ANQGSEA. Trimming took off 2 bases at V and 0 bases at J, with 2 bases between the two ends. The CDR3 DNA is TGCAGCGTTGAAATCTCTGGGGCCAACGTCCTGACTTTC. Residues: CSVEISGANVLTF.

The V gene is TRBV20-1, the J gene TRBJ1-6, with 9 bases lining up with TRBD1. This CDR3 has 16 residues. Trimming removed 0 bases from V and 7 bases from J; junction bases left unmatched: 7. Per the germline V gene, CDR1 is DFQATT and CDR2 is SNEGSKA (reference sequence). The CDR3 here is CSARDLRTGENSPLHF. The DNA of the CDR3 is TGCAGTGCTAGAGACCTAAGGACAGGGGAGAATTCACCCCTCCACTTT.

The chain links TRBV28 to TRBJ2-7, with a possible D match to TRBD1 (5 bases). With 2 bases removed from V and 3 bases from J, the gap between germline ends came to 17 bases. The CDR3 is 16 residues long. The germline gives CDR1 MDHEN, CDR2 SYDVKM. The CDR3 here is CASSLGRQGMFYEQYF. CDR3 DNA sequence: TGTGCCAGCAGTTTAGGGCGGCAGGGTATGTTCTACGAGCAGTACTTC.

The table lists this clonotype with a few counts. The chain links TRBV3-1 to TRBJ2-7; 10 nucleotides line up with TRBD1. Germline CDR1 reads LGHDT; CDR2 reads YNNKEL (reference sequence). V shed 4 bases and J 4 bases; nucleotides not matched to a gene: 7. There are 15 residues in the CDR3. This CDR3 is CASSRTTGGGYEQYF. In DNA form, the CDR3 reads TGTGCCAGCAGCCGTACGACAGGGGGCGGGTACGAGCAGTACTTC.

The chain uses TRBV10-2 and TRBJ1-4; no reliable D call. Germline CDR1 is WSHSY and CDR2 is SAAADI. V lost 7 bases and J 2 bases, leaving 14 bases between the germline ends. The CDR3 contains 15 residues. CDR3 nucleotides: TGCGCCAGCACTCCTACTCCCAGGACTAATGAAAAACTGTTTTTT. It specifies CASTPTPRTNEKLFF.

The rearrangement links TRBV6-1 to TRBJ1-2; 8 nucleotides agree with TRBD1. V lost 6 bases to trimming and J lost 7 bases; unmatched junction nucleotides: 7. CDR1 MNHNS and CDR2 SASEGT come from the germline V gene. The CDR3 is made up of 13 amino acids. The CDR3 coding sequence is TGTGCCAGCAGGGGCAGGGGGCGAGGTGGCTACACCTTC. It is translated as CASRGRGRGGYTF.

The CDR3 region is CASSQVLAGGPDEQFF. Written as DNA, the CDR3 is TGTGCCAGCAGCCAAGTTTTAGCGGGAGGGCCCGATGAGCAGTTCTTC. This sequence joins TRBV4-2 and TRBJ2-1; the match to TRBD2 covers 11 bases. Germline V CDR1 and CDR2: LGHNA, YNFKEQ. V shed 1 base and J 8 bases; nucleotides not matched to a gene: 7. The CDR3 consists of 16 residues.

The gene calls are TRBV4-2 and TRBJ2-1, with TRBD2 matching over 7 bases. CDR3 length equals 14 residues. V lost 5 bases, J lost 9 bases, and 10 bases stayed unmatched. Germline V lookup: CDR1 LGHNA, CDR2 YNFKEQ. In nucleotides, the CDR3 is TGTGCCAGCAGCGAACGGACTAGTCGGGGTGAGCAGTTCTTC. This translates into CASSERTSRGEQFF.

This clonotype was counted between two and nine times. The chain combines TRBV14 with TRBJ2-5; 7 bases agree with TRBD2. This CDR3 region has 18 residues. The junction had 21 bases not matched to a gene; V was cut back by 0 bases and J by 11 bases. The V gene's germline CDR1 is SGHDN and CDR2 FVKESK. The CDR3 region is CASSQDFQRGEDNNEQYF. The DNA for the CDR3 is TGTGCCAGCAGCCAAGATTTCCAGCGGGGCGAGGACAACAATGAGCAGTACTTC.

This clonotype has just a few counts. The chain's CDR3 is CASSLDPGPTREQFF. CDR3 in DNA: TGTGCCAGCAGCTTAGATCCGGGACCAACACGCGAGCAGTTCTTC. This chain uses TRBV11-2 with TRBJ2-1; D tentatively reads TRBD1 or TRBD2 (5 bases each). The length of the CDR3 is 15 residues. V was trimmed by 0 bases and J by 10 bases, leaving 16 bases between them. Per germline, CDR1 SGHAT and CDR2 FQNNGV. Full variable domain (outside the CDR3, taken from reference TRBV11-2 and TRBJ2-1): EAGVAQSPRYKIIEKRQSVAFWCNPISGHATLYWYQQILGQGPKLLIQFQNNGVVDDSQLPKDRFSAERLKGVDSTLKIQPAKLEDSAVYLCASSLDPGPTREQFFGPGTRLTVL.

In regard to this clonotype: A junction end diverges from the germline sequence, so it may reflect a read error. The rearrangement uses TRBV5-6 and TRBJ2-5; the D is unclear. The DNA end favors TRBJ2-7, so the J call may be wrong. The CDR3 length is 11 residues. In germline, CDR1 is SGHDT, CDR2 YYEEEE. Here the CDR3 DNA reads TGTGCCGGCAGCTTTGGCTACGAGCAGTACTTC. It encodes CAGSFGYEQYF.

The table lists this clonotype with a count of one. The chain employs TRBV5-1 and TRBJ1-1; TRBD1 agrees at 9 bases. CDR3 length: 16 amino acids. V lost 4 bases to trimming and J lost 0 bases; unmatched junction nucleotides: 7. Germline loops: CDR1 SGHRS, CDR2 YFSETQ. The chain's CDR3 is CASSQTTGGLNTEAFF. In DNA form, the CDR3 reads TGCGCCAGCAGCCAAACAACAGGGGGCTTGAACACTGAAGCTTTCTTT.

The chain has TRBV3-1 and TRBJ1-5; 8 bases map to TRBD1. Looked up from germline, CDR1 is LGHDT and CDR2 is YNNKEL (reference sequence). With V trimmed by 3 bases and J by 6 bases, 4 bases remained unmatched. This CDR3 has 14 residues. CDR3 DNA sequence: TGTGCCAGCAGCCAGGCAGGGGGCATTCAGCCCCAGCATTTT. Translation: CASSQAGGIQPQHF.

This clonotype has a handful of counts. The gene calls are TRBV30 and TRBJ2-3; 9 nucleotides align to TRBD2. J lost 4 bases, V lost 4 bases, and 9 bases had no gene match. The CDR3 is made up of 15 amino acids. The germline CDR1 and CDR2 sequences are GTSNPN and SVGIG (reference sequence). The CDR3 DNA reads as TGTGCCTGGAAGCAAGCGGGGGGTCCCCCAGATACGCAGTATTTT. Its translation is CAWKQAGGPPDTQYF.

This clonotype was seen only once. This chain joins TRBV10-3 and TRBJ2-7; tentatively, D is TRBD1 (7 bases). CDR1 and CDR2 from the germline V gene are ENHRY and SYGVKD. Trimming removed 2 bases from V and 0 bases from J, with 17 bases in between. The CDR3 extends over 17 amino acids. The CDR3 nucleotides are TGTGCCATCAGTGAGCCTGCGGGACAGACAAACTCCTACGAGCAGTACTTC. This translates into CAISEPAGQTNSYEQYF.

This chain connects TRBV28 to TRBJ1-2; maybe TRBD1 (5 bases). The CDR3 length is 14 residues. V shed 3 bases and J shed 4 bases, with 12 bases lying between them. Germline values: CDR1 MDHEN, CDR2 SYDVKM. This chain's CDR3 is CASSFLSGRYGYTF. The CDR3 bases are TGTGCCAGCAGTTTTCTGTCAGGGCGCTATGGCTACACCTTC.

The chain uses TRBV7-9 and TRBJ2-7, with a weak D call TRBD1 (6 bases). Germline V gene data show CDR1 as SEHNR and CDR2 as FQNEAQ (reference sequence). Trimming stripped 6 bases from V and 1 base from J, with 13 bases between. The CDR3 has 14 residues. CDR3 region: CASRGPGVSYEQYF. CDR3 coding DNA: TGTGCCAGCAGAGGACCAGGGGTTTCCTACGAGCAGTACTTC.

The chain couples TRBV30 to TRBJ2-5; possibly TRBD1 for D (5 bases). This CDR3 is 13 amino acids long. CDR1 is GTSNPN and CDR2 is SVGIG in the germline V gene (reference sequence). Trimming shortened V by 0 bases and J by 4 bases, and 9 bases separated the two germline ends. The CDR3 DNA follows: TGTGCCTGGAGTGTTAGACAGCGAGAGACCCAGTACTTC. This codes for CAWSVRQRETQYF.

As DNA, the CDR3 is TGCGCCAGCAGATCTGGGACTGAAGCTTTCTTT. This encodes CASRSGTEAFF. The V and J genes are TRBV10-2 and TRBJ1-1; D remains unclear. This CDR3 is built from 11 residues. V lost 6 bases to trimming and J lost 5 bases, with 7 bases between them. Germline CDR1 reads WSHSY; CDR2 reads SAAADI.

J is TRBJ1-1 and V is TRBV5-1; 11 bases line up with TRBD1. The CDR3 length is 16 residues. V shed 2 bases, J shed 1 base, and the junction held 4 bases outside the gene matches. The germline V gene encodes CDR1 SGHRS and CDR2 YFSETQ. The CDR3 DNA is TGCGCCAGCAGCTTCGGACAGGGGGCGTGGAACACTGAAGCTTTCTTT. It is translated as CASSFGQGAWNTEAFF.

CDR3 amino acids: CASTPLGDRGSYEQYF. CDR3 DNA sequence: TGTGCCAGCACCCCGTTAGGCGACAGGGGGTCCTACGAGCAGTACTTC. V gene TRBV13 combines with J gene TRBJ2-7; 9 positions agree with TRBD1. In germline, CDR1 is PRHDT, CDR2 FYEKMQ (reference sequence). The CDR3 has 16 amino acids. The J segment lost 1 base and the V segment lost 7 bases, leaving 11 bases of the junction unmatched.

This sequence joins TRBV12-3 or TRBV12-4 and TRBJ2-3; D is unclear. The CDR3 is 15 amino acids. Trimming left V 1 base short and J 1 base short, with 9 bases between. DNA for the CDR3: TGTGCCAGCAGTTTAGAGTGGCCACGCACAGATACGCAGTATTTT. It translates to CASSLEWPRTDTQYF.